The TCR beta chain described here comes from a study of blood T cell repertoires in COVID-19. Across the study: PBMCs, B-cell-depleted T cells, or T cells were the source of the cDNA or gDNA that made up the material.

Germline V CDR1 and CDR2: SGHDT, YYEEEE. V lost 3 bases and J lost 3, with 13 bases in between. This CDR3 has 15 residues. Participants spanned ages about 18 to 90 years and resided in fewer than 30 US areas. Categorization into cohorts depended on clinical history that participants reported. Recovered status in Cohort 3 required two negative PCRs, clearance, or symptom resolution. Method: immunoSEQ multiplex PCR; TCRdb's copy keeps in-frame clones and lacks some. The sample contains 350,000 to 450,000 clones, roughly 89% of which appear only once. This clone showed up just a few times. The V call is TRBV5-6, the J call TRBJ1-5; weak D call: TRBD1 (6 bases). The clonotype originates from a woman aged 25 to 39 who had recovered from COVID-19. The sequenced sample was PBMCs or T cells enriched from blood (not recorded which). CDR3 DNA sequence: TGTGCCAGCAGCTCCTCAGGGGTATTCAATCAGCCCCAGCATTTT. It translates to CASSSSGVFNQPQHF. Filled out from reference TRBV5-6 and TRBJ1-5, the complete variable domain reads DAGVTQSPTHLIKTRGQQVTLRCSPKSGHDTVSWYQQALGQGPQFIFQYYEEEERQRGNFPDRFSGHQFPNYSSELNVNALLLGDSALYLCASSSSGVFNQPQHFGDGTRLSIL.